The rows below give T cell receptor beta chains drawn from one sample of a study of T cell responses to AZD1222 COVID-19 vaccine. The table came from immunoSEQ multiplex PCR; TCRdb's copy has only in-frame clones and leaves some out. The data contain 150,000 to 200,000 clones, about 92% of them singletons. The sequencing used peripheral blood, collected 28 days after the second AZD1222 dose. The receptors stem from an adult who received the AZD1222 COVID-19 vaccine. Both conserved end residues are part of each CDR3. A D gene is named only where the DNA matches it firmly. Clone size is not always given. Where it is, it says once, few, many or a class for expanded clones.

size	D	V	J	CDR3	DNA
.	TRBD1	TRBV15	TRBJ1-5	CATSRDWAGGQPQHF	TGTGCCACCAGCAGAGATTGGGCAGGGGGTCAGCCCCAGCATTTT
.	TRBD1	TRBV10-2	TRBJ1-5	CASSDRGNSNQPQHF	TGCGCCAGCAGTGACAGGGGGAATAGCAATCAGCCCCAGCATTTT
.	.	TRBV2	TRBJ2-2	CASSRALTGELFF	TGTGCCAGCAGCCGGGCACTCACCGGGGAGCTGTTTTTT
.	.	TRBV10-1	TRBJ1-1	CASSESTRGVNTEAFF	TGCGCCAGCAGTGAGTCGACTCGAGGGGTGAACACTGAAGCTTTCTTT
.	TRBD2	TRBV20-1	TRBJ2-1	CSASMLAGGRSSYNEQFF	TGCAGTGCTAGTATGTTAGCGGGAGGCCGCAGCTCCTACAATGAGCAGTTCTTC
.	.	TRBV5-1	TRBJ2-1	CASSLLYGGEQFF	TGCGCCAGCAGCTTGCTGTACGGGGGAGAGCAGTTCTTC
.	.	TRBV19	TRBJ2-7	CASRGQGSYEQYF	TGTGCCAGTAGGGGGCAGGGTTCCTACGAGCAGTACTTC
.	TRBD1	TRBV12-3/TRBV12-4	TRBJ1-2	CASSFRDRVYTF	TGTGCCAGCAGTTTCCGGGACAGGGTCTACACCTTC
.	.	TRBV20-1	TRBJ1-5	CSASFWGPNQPQHF	TGCAGTGCTAGTTTTTGGGGGCCCAATCAGCCCCAGCATTTT
once	TRBD2	TRBV6-5	TRBJ2-7	CASSYGTNGNEQYF	TGTGCCAGCAGTTACGGGACTAACGGAAACGAGCAGTACTTC
.	TRBD1	TRBV7-9	TRBJ1-2	CASRGTGQDYGYTF	TGTGCCAGCAGAGGGACAGGACAGGACTATGGCTACACCTTC
.	.	TRBV28	TRBJ2-3	CATRDTYTDTQYF	TGTGCCACCAGGGACACCTACACAGATACGCAGTATTTT
.	.	TRBV11-2	TRBJ2-7	CASSSLRGPPSSYEQYF	TGTGCCAGCAGCTCCCTGAGAGGCCCTCCCAGCTCCTACGAGCAGTACTTC
.	.	TRBV2	TRBJ1-6	CASSDRTDYNSPLHF	TGTGCCAGCAGTGACCGGACAGACTATAATTCACCCCTCCACTTT
.	TRBD2	TRBV7-3	TRBJ2-3	CASSLNGRVTDTQYF	TGTGCCAGCAGCTTAAACGGGAGGGTGACAGATACGCAGTATTTT
.	.	TRBV7-8	TRBJ2-3	CASSPLNLEISDTQYF	TGTGCCAGCAGCCCCCTGAACTTAGAAATTTCAGATACGCAGTATTTT
.	TRBD1	TRBV29-1	TRBJ1-1	CSSGQGGNTEAFF	TGCAGCTCAGGACAGGGAGGGAACACTGAAGCTTTCTTT
.	.	TRBV4-1	TRBJ1-3	CASSRGTRSAGGNTIYF	TGCGCCAGCAGCCGGGGCACCCGTTCAGCTGGGGGAAACACCATATATTTT
.	.	TRBV5-1	TRBJ1-2	CASSLTYLNYGYTF	TGCGCCAGCAGCTTGACCTACCTTAACTATGGCTACACCTTC
.	.	TRBV6-6	TRBJ2-3	CASSYNRGSTDTQYF	TGTGCCAGCAGTTACAATCGGGGGAGCACAGATACGCAGTATTTT
.	.	TRBV11-1	TRBJ1-1	CASSLGEISGTEAFF	TGTGCCAGCAGCTTAGGCGAGATTTCGGGCACTGAAGCTTTCTTT
.	TRBD1	TRBV3-1/TRBV3-2	TRBJ1-5	CASSLDRVQPQHF	TGTGCCAGCAGCTTGGACAGGGTACAGCCCCAGCATTTT
.	TRBD1	TRBV5-4	TRBJ1-2	CASSPGQGAFYGYTF	TGTGCCAGCAGCCCTGGACAGGGGGCTTTCTATGGCTACACCTTC
.	.	TRBV21-1	TRBJ2-7	CASTDRGQSYEQYF	TGTGCCAGCACCGACAGGGGTCAATCCTACGAGCAGTACTTC
.	.	TRBV28	TRBJ1-1	CASSFGGLNTEAFF	TGTGCCAGCAGTTTTGGGGGCCTAAACACTGAAGCTTTCTTT
.	.	TRBV2	TRBJ1-3	CASSPATVGNTIYF	TGTGCCAGCAGTCCCGCGACGGTCGGAAACACCATATATTTT
.	TRBD1	TRBV4-1	TRBJ1-2	CASSPPPGQSNYGYTF	TGCGCCAGCAGCCCCCCCCCGGGACAGTCAAACTATGGCTACACCTTC
.	TRBD1	TRBV6-5	TRBJ1-1	CASSFSNDRAAGAFF	TGTGCCAGCAGTTTTTCCAACGACAGGGCCGCCGGGGCTTTCTTT
.	TRBD1	TRBV7-9	TRBJ1-2	CASSPGGANYGYTF	TGTGCCAGCAGCCCAGGGGGAGCTAACTATGGCTACACCTTC
.	.	TRBV30	TRBJ2-7	CAWRLRTPRYEQYF	TGTGCCTGGAGGTTACGGACCCCCCGCTACGAGCAGTACTTC
.	.	TRBV5-8	TRBJ1-1	CASSPRWGQRGTEAFF	TGTGCCAGCAGCCCAAGGTGGGGGCAAAGGGGCACTGAAGCTTTCTTT
.	.	TRBV5-8	TRBJ2-7	CASPHGATPSSYEQYF	TGTGCCAGCCCCCATGGGGCCACCCCTAGCTCCTACGAGCAGTACTTC
.	TRBD1	TRBV28	TRBJ1-2	CASRPGQGASYGYTF	TGTGCCAGCCGTCCGGGACAGGGGGCAAGCTATGGCTACACCTTC
.	.	TRBV6-5	TRBJ2-1	CASSYGGKQFF	TGTGCCAGCAGTTACGGGGGGAAGCAGTTCTTC
.	.	TRBV7-9	TRBJ2-2	CASSLGRGRGTGELFF	TGTGCCAGCAGCTTAGGGCGGGGGCGAGGAACCGGGGAGCTGTTTTTT
.	.	TRBV27	TRBJ1-3	CASRSPGVSGNTIYF	TGTGCCAGCAGGTCGCCAGGGGTCTCTGGAAACACCATATATTTT
few	.	TRBV19	TRBJ2-2	CASSMQAGELFF	TGTGCCAGTAGTATGCAAGCCGGGGAGCTGTTTTTT
.	.	TRBV7-2	TRBJ1-5	CASSSLGGRGTQHF	TGTGCCAGCAGCTCCTTAGGAGGGAGGGGGACCCAGCATTTT
few	.	TRBV7-2	TRBJ1-3	CASSLTGVWDTIYF	TGTGCCAGCAGCTTAACGGGGGTGTGGGACACCATATATTTT
.	TRBD1	TRBV27	TRBJ1-6	CASSSLQGPHSPLHF	TGTGCCAGCAGTTCTCTACAGGGGCCGCATTCACCCCTCCACTTT
.	TRBD2	TRBV7-2	TRBJ2-1	CASSSTSGSGNEQFF	TGTGCCAGCAGCTCGACTAGCGGGAGCGGCAATGAGCAGTTCTTC
.	.	TRBV27	TRBJ1-5	CASSLLSNQPQHF	TGTGCCAGCAGTCTCCTTAGCAATCAGCCCCAGCATTTT
.	.	TRBV29-1	TRBJ1-2	CSVESGNAYGYTF	TGCAGCGTTGAATCAGGGAATGCCTATGGCTACACCTTC
.	.	TRBV7-2	TRBJ1-2	CASSHGQRTYGYTF	TGTGCCAGCAGCCACGGGCAGAGGACCTATGGCTACACCTTC
.	.	TRBV6-4	TRBJ2-3	CASSETPTTRPLGTQYF	TGTGCCAGCAGCGAAACACCCACAACTAGGCCACTGGGTACGCAGTATTTT
.	.	TRBV6-5	TRBJ2-7	CASRPTSSSIYEQYF	TGTGCCAGCAGACCCACTAGTAGTTCCATCTACGAGCAGTACTTC
.	.	TRBV6-5	TRBJ2-2	CASIKSTGELFF	TGTGCCAGCATTAAGAGCACCGGGGAGCTGTTTTTT
.	TRBD1	TRBV9	TRBJ1-5	CASSGTGAGQPQHF	TGTGCCAGCAGTGGGACAGGGGCCGGGCAGCCCCAGCATTTT
.	.	TRBV3-1/TRBV3-2	TRBJ2-2	CASSQDPGPTGELFF	TGTGCCAGCAGCCAAGATCCTGGTCCCACCGGGGAGCTGTTTTTT
.	TRBD1	TRBV6-2/TRBV6-3	TRBJ1-6	CASSYGTGWRSPLHF	TGTGCCAGCAGTTACGGGACAGGATGGAGATCACCCCTCCACTTT
once	.	TRBV9	TRBJ2-1	CASSVGRTDNNEQFF	TGTGCCAGCAGCGTAGGAAGGACAGATAACAATGAGCAGTTCTTC
few	.	TRBV2	TRBJ2-2	CASQVGRQGGSGELFF	TGTGCCAGCCAAGTGGGCCGGCAGGGTGGATCCGGGGAGCTGTTTTTT
.	TRBD1	TRBV7-8	TRBJ1-3	CASSGTGRSGNTIYF	TGTGCCAGCAGCGGGACAGGGCGCTCTGGAAACACCATATATTTT
.	.	TRBV7-9	TRBJ1-2	CASSSRTGWSYTF	TGTGCCAGCAGCTCCCGTACAGGGTGGAGCTACACCTTC
.	.	TRBV19	TRBJ1-5	CASSIDLGPQHF	TGTGCCAGTAGTATAGATCTGGGGCCCCAGCATTTT
.	.	TRBV2	TRBJ1-5	CASSPTQRGNQPQHF	TGTGCCAGCAGCCCGACTCAGAGGGGCAATCAGCCCCAGCATTTT
.	.	TRBV5-1	TRBJ1-2	CASSLLRLDGYTF	TGCGCCAGCAGCTTGTTAAGGCTGGATGGCTACACCTTC
.	.	TRBV5-1	TRBJ2-2	CASSSDRTHTGELFF	TGCGCCAGCAGCTCCGACAGGACTCACACCGGGGAGCTGTTTTTT